In its sample, the clone carrying this TCR beta chain was seen a few times. No antigen is known for it. Then a second PCR, running about 6 to 11 cycles, was carried out with a sample-barcoded 5' primer and a J-beta primer mix. TCRdb re-derived calls from the 5' RACE reads in MiXCR, one entry per CDR3 protein. Of over 600,000 distinct CDR3 sequences listed, just over 55% are singletons. The sample originates from a study of blood T cells in healthy people across ages. Whole-study results and caveats: The lack of PBMC sorting stopped any conclusive naive versus antigen-experienced comparison. A roughly linear fall in TCR beta diversity per million T cells was seen with increasing age. Higher diversity, along with more naive CD4+ cells, distinguished long-lived donors from aged donors.

This CDR3 contains 14 residues. Germline loops: CDR1 DFQATT, CDR2 SNEGSKA (reference sequence). Unmatched junction bases numbered 6, after V lost 3 bases and J lost 3 bases. V gene TRBV20-1 combines with J gene TRBJ2-3, with 7 bases matching TRBD2. Sequencing was carried out using blood. This receptor was obtained from a man in his forties or fifties in good health. The DNA of the CDR3 is TGCAGTGCTAGGCGGGCGGGACTAACAGATACGCAGTATTTT. This encodes CSARRAGLTDTQYF.